This is a list of T cell receptor beta chains from one sample in a study of cytomegalovirus exposure and HLA in healthy donors. Generated by immunoSEQ multiplex PCR, the TCRdb table keeps only in-frame clones and is missing some. The sample has roughly 180,000 clones; over 65% are singletons. The material sequenced was PBMCs. All receptors derive from a man in his late teens or twenties in good health and CMV-seronegative. The CDR3 runs from the conserved cysteine through the conserved F or W. D genes are given only for firm matches. A clone size is listed for some rows: how often the clone was seen (once, few, many), or a class if it is expanded.

>once|TRBD1|TRBJ1-2|TRBV18
TGTGCCAGCTCACTCGGGACAGACTATAACTATGGCTACACCTTC
CASSLGTDYNYGYTF
>NA|NA|TRBJ2-3|TRBV2
TGTGCCAGCTGTCCCGCCCGGGGTACGCAGTATTTT
CASCPARGTQYF
>NA|NA|TRBJ1-3|TRBV30
TGTGCCTGGAGCAGAAACACCATATATTTT
CAWSRNTIYF
>few|TRBD1|TRBJ1-5|TRBV27
TGTGCCAGCAGTCCGGCGGACAGGGTCGGGCAGCCCCAGCATTTT
CASSPADRVGQPQHF
>few|NA|TRBJ1-3|TRBV19
TGTGCCAGTAGTATTGGGACACCTGGAAACACCATATATTTT
CASSIGTPGNTIYF
>NA|TRBD2|TRBJ2-7|TRBV6-5
TGTGCCAGCAGACTAGCGGGAGGGAGCTCCTACGAGCAGTACTTC
CASRLAGGSSYEQYF
>NA|TRBD2|TRBJ2-7|TRBV10-2
TGCGCCAGCAGTTCCCCTCGACTAGCGGGGATATACGAGCAGTACTTC
CASSSPRLAGIYEQYF
>NA|NA|TRBJ2-5|TRBV15
TGTGCCACCAGCAGAGATTACGAGCTCCAAGAGACCCAGTACTTC
CATSRDYELQETQYF
>NA|NA|TRBJ1-2|TRBV2
TGTGCCAGCAGTGAAGGTTTGCCGGCCAGGGGTGAGGGCGGCTACACCTTC
CASSEGLPARGEGGYTF
>NA|TRBD2|TRBJ2-2|TRBV7-2
TGTGCCAGCACATTCCCGGGACTAGGGGGTAACACCGGGGAGCTGTTTTTT
CASTFPGLGGNTGELFF
>NA|TRBD1|TRBJ1-2|TRBV6-1
TGTGCCAGCAGTGAGGACAGGGGGAACTATGGCTACACCTTC
CASSEDRGNYGYTF
>NA|TRBD1|TRBJ1-5|TRBV7-2
TGTGCCAGCAGCTTGGGGACAGGGCGTCAGCCCCAGCATTTT
CASSLGTGRQPQHF
>NA|TRBD1|TRBJ2-5|TRBV27
TGTGCCTCCTCACACCCGGGACAGGGGATAGAGACCCAGTACTTC
CASSHPGQGIETQYF
>NA|NA|TRBJ1-1|TRBV19
TGTGCCAGTAGTCACCAGGGGAACACTGAAGCTTTCTTT
CASSHQGNTEAFF
>NA|NA|TRBJ1-6|TRBV27
TGTGCCAGCAGTTTAAAGCAAAGGGGAATTACCGCTAATTCACCCCTCCACTTT
CASSLKQRGITANSPLHF
>NA|TRBD1|TRBJ2-6|TRBV28
TGTGCCAGCAGTTCCCCGACAGGGATCCACTCTGGGGCCAACGTCCTGACTTTC
CASSSPTGIHSGANVLTF
>few|TRBD1|TRBJ1-1|TRBV7-9
TGTGCCAGCAGCGTGGGGACCTCAGGGGGCACTGAAGCTTTCTTT
CASSVGTSGGTEAFF
>NA|TRBD2|TRBJ2-7|TRBV7-9
TGTGCCAGCAGACTAGCGGGGACCACCTACGAGCAGTACTTC
CASRLAGTTYEQYF
>once|NA|TRBJ2-1|TRBV7-8
TGTGCCAGCAGCCGGGCGGTAACGGGGGCCTACAATGAGCAGTTCTTC
CASSRAVTGAYNEQFF
>NA|TRBD1|TRBJ2-1|TRBV10-3
TGTGCCATCAATTCAGGGGGCTACAATGAGCAGTTCTTC
CAINSGGYNEQFF
>NA|NA|TRBJ2-5|TRBV10-2
TGCGCCAGCGAACCAGCGGGAGAGACCCAGTACTTC
CASEPAGETQYF
>NA|NA|TRBJ1-1|TRBV11-2
TGTGCCAGCAGCAGACTTATGAACACTGAAGCTTTCTTT
CASSRLMNTEAFF
>NA|TRBD1|TRBJ2-2|TRBV7-3
TGTGCCAGCAGCCAAAGACTTGGGACAGGGAATACCGGGGAGCTGTTTTTT
CASSQRLGTGNTGELFF
>NA|NA|TRBJ1-2|TRBV5-4
TGTGCCAGCAGCTTGGGAGGAGAGGGCTACACCTTC
CASSLGGEGYTF
>NA|TRBD2|TRBJ2-3|TRBV6-4
TGTGCCAGCAGTGGCCGCGGGGGGAGCACAGATACGCAGTATTTT
CASSGRGGSTDTQYF
>NA|TRBD1|TRBJ2-7|TRBV13
TGTGCCAGCAGCTCGGGACAGGGAGACTACGAGCAGTACTTC
CASSSGQGDYEQYF
>NA|NA|TRBJ2-7|TRBV9
TGTGCCAGCAGCGTAGTTCGAGGATTGGGGACCCAGGGGGGTCACGAGCAGTACTTC
CASSVVRGLGTQGGHEQYF
>NA|NA|TRBJ1-1|TRBV18
TGTGCCAGCTCATCCTTGGGGGGGGACACTGAAGCTTTCTTT
CASSSLGGDTEAFF
>NA|NA|TRBJ2-3|TRBV9
TGTGCCAGCAGCGGACCACTAGTGAGCACAGATACGCAGTATTTT
CASSGPLVSTDTQYF
>NA|TRBD2|TRBJ2-5|TRBV2
TGTGCCAGCAGCGGACTAGCGGGGGGGCAGGAGACCCAGTACTTC
CASSGLAGGQETQYF
>few|NA|TRBJ2-7|TRBV19
TGTGCCAGTAGTATTCGGCAGGGCAGGGACGAGCAGTACTTC
CASSIRQGRDEQYF
>NA|NA|TRBJ2-2|TRBV19
TGTGCCAGTAGAGGCCAGGGCCGGGCGGACGGGGAGCTGTTTTTT
CASRGQGRADGELFF
>NA|NA|TRBJ1-1|TRBV7-9
TGTGCCAGCAGCGCCCAGACGGGTGAGAACACTGAAGCTTTCTTT
CASSAQTGENTEAFF
>NA|NA|TRBJ1-1|TRBV11-2
TGTGCCAGCAGCCCTGGGCGGGGGGACACTGAAGCTTTCTTT
CASSPGRGDTEAFF
>few|NA|TRBJ1-2|TRBV9
TGTGCCAGCAGCGTAGACACAGGCCCGGTTGGAGGCTACACCTTC
CASSVDTGPVGGYTF
>NA|TRBD2|TRBJ2-3|TRBV6-1
TGTGCCAGCAAGCGGGATTCTAGCACAGATACGCAGTATTTT
CASKRDSSTDTQYF
>NA|NA|TRBJ2-7|TRBV10-3
TGTGCCATCAGTGGGTCGAGCGAGCAGTACTTC
CAISGSSEQYF
>NA|TRBD1|TRBJ1-2|TRBV5-8
TGTGCCAGCAGCTTCGGGACAGGGAACTATAAACATGTAGGCTACACCTTC
CASSFGTGNYKHVGYTF
>few|NA|TRBJ1-1|TRBV4-1
TGCGCCAGCAGCCAAGATCCAGGCGTCGGTGAAGCTTTCTTT
CASSQDPGVGEAFF
>few|TRBD1|TRBJ1-4|TRBV2
TGTGCCAGCACGGGACAGCCGAATGAAAAACTGTTTTTT
CASTGQPNEKLFF
>NA|NA|TRBJ2-7|TRBV6-6
TGTGCCAGCAGTTACGGGCAGTCCTACGAGCAGTACTTC
CASSYGQSYEQYF
>NA|TRBD2|TRBJ2-3|TRBV10-1
TGCGCCAGCAGTGGAGCTAGCGGGGGTACAGATACGCAGTATTTT
CASSGASGGTDTQYF
>NA|TRBD2|TRBJ2-5|TRBV5-1
TGCGCCAGCAGCTTGGGACTAGCGGGGGGTCAAGAGACCCAGTACTTC
CASSLGLAGGQETQYF
>NA|TRBD1|TRBJ1-2|TRBV18
TGTGCCAGCTCACCTTCTACGGGACAGCTTCATGGCTACACCTTC
CASSPSTGQLHGYTF
>few|NA|TRBJ2-4|TRBV9
TGTGCCAGCAGCGTCGGTGGGGGGAACATTCAGTACTTC
CASSVGGGNIQYF
>few|TRBD2|TRBJ2-1|TRBV28
TGTGCCATCGAGAGGAGACTAGCGATCCATGAGCAGTTCTTC
CAIERRLAIHEQFF
>NA|NA|TRBJ1-3|TRBV7-9
TGTGCCAGCAGCTTAGATTCAGGGTACAAGGACACCATATATTTT
CASSLDSGYKDTIYF
>NA|NA|TRBJ2-1|TRBV5-1
TGCGCCAGCAGCTCGGGACTTGGGGCCTACAGCTCCTACAATGAGCAGTTCTTC
CASSSGLGAYSSYNEQFF
>NA|TRBD2|TRBJ2-7|TRBV10-3
TGTGCCATCAGTCTGACTAGCCGGGGGGCCTACGAGCAGTACTTC
CAISLTSRGAYEQYF
>NA|TRBD2|TRBJ2-1|TRBV7-7
TGTGCTAGCAGCTTACATGAACTAGCGGACGAGCAGTTCTTC
CASSLHELADEQFF
>NA|TRBD1|TRBJ2-1|TRBV10-3
TGTGCCATCAAGAGGGACAGGGGTAACAATGAGCAGTTCTTC
CAIKRDRGNNEQFF
>once|TRBD1|TRBJ2-4|TRBV6-5
TGTGCCAGCAGACCCCGGGACAGTAACATTCAGTACTTC
CASRPRDSNIQYF
>NA|TRBD2|TRBJ2-7|TRBV27
TGTGCCAGCAGTTTAAAGTCTCGGGCTAGCGGGAGGGCCTCGGGCGAGCAGTACTTC
CASSLKSRASGRASGEQYF
>many|TRBD2|TRBJ2-1|TRBV6-5
TGTGCCAGCAGTCGGACTAGCGGGGGGGGCAATGAGCAGTTCTTC
CASSRTSGGGNEQFF
>NA|NA|TRBJ1-2|TRBV4-2
TGTGCCAGCAGCCAACCATGGGGCCGAAACTATGGCTACACCTTC
CASSQPWGRNYGYTF